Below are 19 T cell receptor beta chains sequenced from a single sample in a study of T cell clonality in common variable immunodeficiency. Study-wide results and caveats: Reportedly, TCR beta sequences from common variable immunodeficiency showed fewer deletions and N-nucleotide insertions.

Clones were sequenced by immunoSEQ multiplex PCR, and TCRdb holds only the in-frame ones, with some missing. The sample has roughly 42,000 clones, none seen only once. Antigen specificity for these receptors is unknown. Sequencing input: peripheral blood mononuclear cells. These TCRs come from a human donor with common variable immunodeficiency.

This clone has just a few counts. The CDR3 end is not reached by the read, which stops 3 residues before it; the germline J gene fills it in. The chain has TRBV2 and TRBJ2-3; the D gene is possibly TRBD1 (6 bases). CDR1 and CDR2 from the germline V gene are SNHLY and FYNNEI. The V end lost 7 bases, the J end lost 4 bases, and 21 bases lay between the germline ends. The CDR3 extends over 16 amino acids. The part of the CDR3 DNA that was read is TGTGCCAGCATCAACCCACAGGGATGGGGCGCAGATACG. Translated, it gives CASINPQGWGADT. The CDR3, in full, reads CASINPQGWGADTQYF.

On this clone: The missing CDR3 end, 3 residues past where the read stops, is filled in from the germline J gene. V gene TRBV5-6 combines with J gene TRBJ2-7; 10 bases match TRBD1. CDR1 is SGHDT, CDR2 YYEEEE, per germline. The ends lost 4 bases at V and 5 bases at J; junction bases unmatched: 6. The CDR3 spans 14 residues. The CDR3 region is CASSHGTGADEQYF. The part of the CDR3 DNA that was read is TGTGCCAGCAGCCACGGGACAGGGGCAGACGAG.

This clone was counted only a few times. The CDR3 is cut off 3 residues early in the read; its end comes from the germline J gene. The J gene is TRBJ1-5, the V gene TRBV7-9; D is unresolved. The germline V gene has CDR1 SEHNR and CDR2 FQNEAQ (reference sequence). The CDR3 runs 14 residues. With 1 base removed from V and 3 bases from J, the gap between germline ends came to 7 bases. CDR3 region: CASSLGQVNQPQHF. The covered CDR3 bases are TGTGCCAGCAGCTTAGGCCAGGTCAATCAGCCC.

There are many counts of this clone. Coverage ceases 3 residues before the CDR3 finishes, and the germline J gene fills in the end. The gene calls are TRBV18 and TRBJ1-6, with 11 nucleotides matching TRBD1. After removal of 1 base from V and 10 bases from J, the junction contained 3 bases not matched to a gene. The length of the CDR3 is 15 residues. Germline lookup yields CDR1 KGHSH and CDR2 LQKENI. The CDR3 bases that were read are TGTGCCAGCTCACCACAGGGGACAGGGGGATCACCC. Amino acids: CASSPQGTGGSP. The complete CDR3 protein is CASSPQGTGGSPLHF.

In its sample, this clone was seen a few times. Here the CDR3 reads CASSYVGGRNEQFF. CDR3 DNA (partial): TGTGCCAGCAGTTACGTGGGGGGGCGAAATGAG. V gene TRBV6-2 or TRBV6-3 combines with J gene TRBJ2-1; D might be TRBD2 (7 bases). The CDR3 is cut off 3 residues early in the read; its end comes from the germline J gene. CDR3 length equals 14 residues. Germline V gene sequence: CDR1 MNHEY, CDR2 SVGEGT. V dropped 2 bases and J dropped 7 bases, with 12 bases sitting between them.

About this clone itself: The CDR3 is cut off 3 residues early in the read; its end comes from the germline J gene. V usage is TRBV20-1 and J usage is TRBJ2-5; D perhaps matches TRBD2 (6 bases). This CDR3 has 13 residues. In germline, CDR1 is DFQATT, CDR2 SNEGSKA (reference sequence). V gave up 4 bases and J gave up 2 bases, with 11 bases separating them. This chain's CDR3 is CSAIVGGQETQYF. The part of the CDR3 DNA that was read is TGCAGTGCTATAGTCGGGGGACAAGAGACC.

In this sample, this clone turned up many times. The covered CDR3 bases are TGTGCCACCTTGGACAGGGAGACTGAA. Translated, it gives CATLDRETE. The entire CDR3 is CATLDRETEAFF. V and J are TRBV2 and TRBJ1-1; 8 bases line up with TRBD1. The sequenced fragment ends 3 residues before the CDR3 boundary, so the rest is inferred from the germline J gene. Germline CDR1 is SNHLY and CDR2 is FYNNEI. The CDR3 runs 12 residues. Unmatched junction bases numbered 6, after V lost 10 bases and J lost 5 bases. The variable domain in full, with the rest retrieved from reference TRBV2 and TRBJ1-1, is EPEVTQTPSHQVTQMGQEVILRCVPISNHLYFYWYRQILGQKVEFLVSFYNNEISEKSEIFDDQFSVERPDGSNFTLKIRSTKLEDSAMYFCATLDRETEAFFGQGTRLTVV.

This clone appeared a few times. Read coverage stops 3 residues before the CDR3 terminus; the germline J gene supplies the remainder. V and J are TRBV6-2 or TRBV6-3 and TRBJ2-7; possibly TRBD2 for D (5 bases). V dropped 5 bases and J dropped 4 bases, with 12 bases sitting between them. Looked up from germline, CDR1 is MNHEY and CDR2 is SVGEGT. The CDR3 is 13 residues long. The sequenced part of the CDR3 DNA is TGTGCCAGCAGTGGCCGAGGGTGGTACGAG. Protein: CASSGRGWYE. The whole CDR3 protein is CASSGRGWYEQYF.

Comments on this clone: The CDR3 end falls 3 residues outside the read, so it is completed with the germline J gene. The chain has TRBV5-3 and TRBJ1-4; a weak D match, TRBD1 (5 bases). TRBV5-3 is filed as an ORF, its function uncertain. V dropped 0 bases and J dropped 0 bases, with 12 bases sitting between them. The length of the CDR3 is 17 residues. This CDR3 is CARSLEGGEATNEKLFF. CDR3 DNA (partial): TGTGCCAGAAGCTTGGAAGGAGGGGAGGCAACTAATGAAAAA.

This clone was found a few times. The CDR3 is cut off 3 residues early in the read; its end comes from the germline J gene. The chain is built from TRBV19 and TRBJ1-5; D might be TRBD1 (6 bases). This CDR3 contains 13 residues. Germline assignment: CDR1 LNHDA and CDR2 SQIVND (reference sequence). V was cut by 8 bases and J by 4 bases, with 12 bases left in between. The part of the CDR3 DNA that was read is TGTGCCAGTGGACCCCAGGGGAATCAGCCC. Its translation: CASGPQGNQP. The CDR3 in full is CASGPQGNQPQHF. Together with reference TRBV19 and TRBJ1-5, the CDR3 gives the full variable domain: DGGITQSPKYLFRKEGQNVTLSCEQNLNHDAMYWYRQDPGQGLRLIYYSQIVNDFQKGDIAEGYSVSREKKESFPLTVTSAQKNPTAFYLCASGPQGNQPQHFGDGTRLSIL.

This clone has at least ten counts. The CDR3 bases that were read are TGCAGCGTCGACAGTAACACTGAA. It yields the protein CSVDSNTE. The complete CDR3 protein is CSVDSNTEAFF. The V and J genes are TRBV29-1 and TRBJ1-1, with a weak D call TRBD1 (5 bases). From the germline J gene comes the end of the CDR3, since the read stops 3 residues before it. Trimming took off 6 bases at V and 2 bases at J, with 7 bases between the two ends. This CDR3 has 11 amino acids. The V gene's germline CDR1 is SQVTM and CDR2 ANQGSEA.

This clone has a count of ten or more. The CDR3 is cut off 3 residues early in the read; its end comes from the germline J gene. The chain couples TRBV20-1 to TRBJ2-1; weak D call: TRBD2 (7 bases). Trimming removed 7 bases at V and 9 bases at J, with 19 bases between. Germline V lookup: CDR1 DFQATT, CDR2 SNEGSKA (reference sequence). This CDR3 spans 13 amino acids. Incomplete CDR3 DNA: TGCAGTGGGGAGGGGGACCCCTCGGGTGAG. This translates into CSGEGDPSGE. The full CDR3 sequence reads CSGEGDPSGEQFF.

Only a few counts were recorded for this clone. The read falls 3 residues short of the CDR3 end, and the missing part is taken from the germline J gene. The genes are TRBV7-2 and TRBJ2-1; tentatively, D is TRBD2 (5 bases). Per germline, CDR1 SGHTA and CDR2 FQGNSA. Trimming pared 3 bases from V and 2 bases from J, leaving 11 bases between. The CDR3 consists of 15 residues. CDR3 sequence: CASSFAGTTYNEQFF. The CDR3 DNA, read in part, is TGTGCCAGCAGCTTCGCGGGTACTACCTACAATGAG.

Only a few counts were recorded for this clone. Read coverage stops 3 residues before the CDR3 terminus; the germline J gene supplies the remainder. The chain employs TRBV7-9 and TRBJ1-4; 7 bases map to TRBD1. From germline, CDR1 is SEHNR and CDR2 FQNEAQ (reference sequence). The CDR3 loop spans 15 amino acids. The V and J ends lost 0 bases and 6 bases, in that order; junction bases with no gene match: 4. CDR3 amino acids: CASSLAAGTDEKLFF. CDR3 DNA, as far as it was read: TGTGCCAGCAGCTTAGCGGCAGGGACAGATGAAAAA.

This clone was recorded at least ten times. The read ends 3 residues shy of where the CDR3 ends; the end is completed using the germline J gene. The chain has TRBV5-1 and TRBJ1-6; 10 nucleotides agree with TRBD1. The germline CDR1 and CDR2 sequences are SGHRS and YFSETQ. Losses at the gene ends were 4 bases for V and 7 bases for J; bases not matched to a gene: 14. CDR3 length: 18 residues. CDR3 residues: CASSPRHQVGQGNSPLHF. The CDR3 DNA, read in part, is TGCGCCAGCAGCCCTCGACACCAGGTGGGACAGGGGAATTCACCC.

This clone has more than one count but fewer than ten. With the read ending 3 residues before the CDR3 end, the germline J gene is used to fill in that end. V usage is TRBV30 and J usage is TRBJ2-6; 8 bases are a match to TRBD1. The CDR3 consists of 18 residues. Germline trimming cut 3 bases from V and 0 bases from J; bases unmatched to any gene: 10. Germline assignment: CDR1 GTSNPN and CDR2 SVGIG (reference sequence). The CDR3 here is CAWSLRDRHVSGANVLTF. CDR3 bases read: TGTGCCTGGAGCCTCCGGGACAGGCATGTCTCTGGGGCCAACGTC.

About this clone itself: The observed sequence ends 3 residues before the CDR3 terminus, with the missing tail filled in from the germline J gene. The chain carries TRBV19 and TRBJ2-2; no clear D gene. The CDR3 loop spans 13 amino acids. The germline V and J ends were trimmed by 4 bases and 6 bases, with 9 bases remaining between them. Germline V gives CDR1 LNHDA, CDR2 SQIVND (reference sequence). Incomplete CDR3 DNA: TGTGCCAGTAGTAGCCCGAAGGCCGGGGAG. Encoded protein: CASSSPKAGE. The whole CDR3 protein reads CASSSPKAGELFF.

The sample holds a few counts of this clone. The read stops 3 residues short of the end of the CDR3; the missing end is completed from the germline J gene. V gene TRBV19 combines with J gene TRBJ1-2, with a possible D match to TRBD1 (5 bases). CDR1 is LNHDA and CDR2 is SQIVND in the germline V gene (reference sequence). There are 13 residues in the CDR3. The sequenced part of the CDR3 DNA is TGTGCCAGTAGTATGGAGGGGTGTCAAGGC. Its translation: CASSMEGCQG. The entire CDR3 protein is CASSMEGCQGYTF.

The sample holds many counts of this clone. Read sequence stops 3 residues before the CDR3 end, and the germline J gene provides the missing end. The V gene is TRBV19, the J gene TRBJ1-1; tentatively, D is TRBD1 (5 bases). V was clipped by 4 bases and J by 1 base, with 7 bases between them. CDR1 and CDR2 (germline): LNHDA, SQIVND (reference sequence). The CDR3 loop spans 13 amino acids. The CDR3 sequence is CASSNTGNTEAFF. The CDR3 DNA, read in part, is TGTGCCAGTAGTAACACAGGGAACACTGAA.